The rows below give T cell receptor beta chains drawn from one sample of a study of T cell responses to AZD1222 COVID-19 vaccine. Here immunoSEQ multiplex PCR was the method, and the copy in TCRdb shows in-frame clones only, minus some. Altogether more than 150,000 clones are present, approximately 90% being singletons, with the ten largest covering about 4.4%. The material was peripheral blood, obtained on day 0 of AZD1222 vaccination. These receptors all stem from an adult in good health. CDR3s include the opening cysteine and the closing phenylalanine or tryptophan. Expanded clones get a size class; other rows say once, few or many, or leave the size out.

J: TRBJ2-1
V: TRBV28
size: NA
CDR3: CASSSTVSYNEQFF

J: TRBJ2-7
V: TRBV4-1
size: NA
CDR3: CASSQLAHLKNYEQYF

J: TRBJ1-2
V: TRBV12-5
size: few
CDR3: CASGLGLPGYGYTF

J: TRBJ1-2
V: TRBV24-1
size: NA
CDR3: CAARDRENYGYTF

J: TRBJ1-2
V: TRBV3-1/TRBV3-2
size: NA
CDR3: CASSQGTGSAYGYTF

J: TRBJ1-1
V: TRBV2
size: NA
CDR3: CASSEYGTANTEAFF

J: TRBJ2-5
V: TRBV12-1
size: NA
CDR3: CASSRTSGRFNQETQYF

J: TRBJ2-3
V: TRBV7-7
size: once
CDR3: CASSLGLAGGTDTQYF

J: TRBJ1-1
V: TRBV7-3
size: NA
CDR3: CASSLTQGRGDTEAFF

J: TRBJ1-4
V: TRBV19
size: NA
CDR3: CASSSGQVPNEKLFF

J: TRBJ2-1
V: TRBV3-1/TRBV3-2
size: NA
CDR3: CASSQTVPSGHNEQFF

J: TRBJ2-1
V: TRBV18
size: NA
CDR3: CASSPGQGPYNEQFF

J: TRBJ2-1
V: TRBV5-6
size: NA
CDR3: CASSLGPGEQFF

J: TRBJ2-5
V: TRBV7-9
size: NA
CDR3: CASSIGAGRSQETQYF

J: TRBJ2-3
V: TRBV30
size: NA
CDR3: CAWSITGDTQYF

J: TRBJ1-5
V: TRBV2
size: NA
CDR3: CASSATGVSQPQHF

J: TRBJ2-5
V: TRBV4-1
size: NA
CDR3: CASSQGGETQYF

J: TRBJ1-2
V: TRBV30
size: NA
CDR3: CAWTSGAGSGYTF

J: TRBJ2-7
V: TRBV6-5
size: NA
CDR3: CASRMGLAYEQYF

J: TRBJ2-4
V: TRBV4-2
size: once
CDR3: CASSPDAKNIQYF

J: TRBJ2-3
V: TRBV7-3
size: NA
CDR3: CASSSVLAGGQDTQYF

J: TRBJ2-3
V: TRBV5-1
size: NA
CDR3: CASSAPGTDTQYF

J: TRBJ1-6
V: TRBV3-1/TRBV3-2
size: NA
CDR3: CASSPQRGRGRSSYNSPLHF

J: TRBJ1-4
V: TRBV5-1
size: NA
CDR3: CASSLAGEVEKLFF

J: TRBJ2-7
V: TRBV9
size: NA
CDR3: CASSVGLAGAQEQYF

J: TRBJ2-2
V: TRBV5-4
size: few
CDR3: CASSQGQGNTGELFF

J: TRBJ1-3
V: TRBV30
size: once
CDR3: CACTGTGNTIYF

J: TRBJ2-1
V: TRBV19
size: NA
CDR3: CASRVDRVHEQFF

J: TRBJ2-2
V: TRBV12-5
size: NA
CDR3: CASGLVQGFGGELFF

J: TRBJ1-1
V: TRBV3-1/TRBV3-2
size: NA
CDR3: CASSPLQGAFTEAFF

J: TRBJ2-7
V: TRBV3-1/TRBV3-2
size: NA
CDR3: CASSQRHGSSYEQYF

J: TRBJ2-7
V: TRBV7-9
size: NA
CDR3: CASSSHYEQYF

J: TRBJ2-1
V: TRBV19
size: NA
CDR3: CASGAGDSYNEQFF

J: TRBJ2-7
V: TRBV19
size: NA
CDR3: CASSPGTAYEQYF

J: TRBJ1-6
V: TRBV11-3
size: once
CDR3: CASSPRDRDSPLHF

J: TRBJ1-1
V: TRBV12-3/TRBV12-4
size: NA
CDR3: CASIRQMNTEAFF

J: TRBJ1-1
V: TRBV14
size: NA
CDR3: CASSQDGRGATEAFF

J: TRBJ1-5
V: TRBV28
size: NA
CDR3: CASNPGRRDQPQHF

J: TRBJ2-1
V: TRBV9
size: NA
CDR3: CASSESGRGYNEQFF

J: TRBJ1-6
V: TRBV27
size: NA
CDR3: CASSSRLYNSPLHF

J: TRBJ2-7
V: TRBV7-2
size: NA
CDR3: CASSLTGSSYEQYF

J: TRBJ2-1
V: TRBV27
size: NA
CDR3: CASSWTGVSEQFF

J: TRBJ2-7
V: TRBV7-2
size: NA
CDR3: CASSLGPGEYYEQYF

J: TRBJ2-1
V: TRBV10-3
size: NA
CDR3: CAIIAGTGYNEQFF

J: TRBJ2-3
V: TRBV5-1
size: NA
CDR3: CASTSGRSTDTQYF